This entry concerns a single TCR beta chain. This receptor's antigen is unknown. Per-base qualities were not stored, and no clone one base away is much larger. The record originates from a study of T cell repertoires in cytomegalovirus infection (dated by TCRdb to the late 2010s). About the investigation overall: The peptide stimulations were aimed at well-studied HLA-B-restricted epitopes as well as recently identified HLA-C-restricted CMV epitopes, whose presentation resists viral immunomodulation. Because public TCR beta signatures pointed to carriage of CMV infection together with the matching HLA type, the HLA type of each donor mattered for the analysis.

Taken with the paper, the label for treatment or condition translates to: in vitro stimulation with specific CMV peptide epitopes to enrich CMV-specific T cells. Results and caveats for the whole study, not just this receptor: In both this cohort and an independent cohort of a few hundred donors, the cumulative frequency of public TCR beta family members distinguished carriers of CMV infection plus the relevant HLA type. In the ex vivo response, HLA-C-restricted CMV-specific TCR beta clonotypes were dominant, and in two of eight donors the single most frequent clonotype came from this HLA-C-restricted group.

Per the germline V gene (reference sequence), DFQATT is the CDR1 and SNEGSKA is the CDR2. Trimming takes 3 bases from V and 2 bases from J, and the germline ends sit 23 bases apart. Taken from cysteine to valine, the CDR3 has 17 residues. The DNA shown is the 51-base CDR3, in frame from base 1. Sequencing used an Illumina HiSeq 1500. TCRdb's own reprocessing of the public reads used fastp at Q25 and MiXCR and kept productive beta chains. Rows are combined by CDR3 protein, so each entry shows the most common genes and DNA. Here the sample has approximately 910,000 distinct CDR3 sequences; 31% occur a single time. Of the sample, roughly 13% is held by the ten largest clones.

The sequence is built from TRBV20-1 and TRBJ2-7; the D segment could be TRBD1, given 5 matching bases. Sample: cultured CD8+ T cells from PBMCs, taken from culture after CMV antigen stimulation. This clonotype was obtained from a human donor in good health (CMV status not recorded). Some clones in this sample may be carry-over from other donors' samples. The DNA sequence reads TGCAGTGCTAGTGGGCTACAAGACAGCCAATTCCCCTACGAGCAGTACGTC. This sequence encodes CSASGLQDSQFPYEQYV.